The clone carrying this T cell receptor (beta chain) appeared a single time. Antigen specificity is unknown. Assay: immunoSEQ multiplex PCR; the TCRdb copy retains only in-frame clones and omits some. In the table there are around 13,000 clones, approximately 83% of which are singletons. This CDR3 spans 17 amino acids. J gave up 4 bases and V 1 base, and 9 bases lay outside the gene matches. CDR1 LGHNA and CDR2 YNFKEQ come from the germline V gene. This sample is part of a study of T cell clonotyping in hematopoietic cell transplantation. General observations from the study: Recipient TCR diversity dropped after transplant; expanded clonotypes rose from day 30 to 180.

The chain carries TRBV4-2 and TRBJ2-3; 9 nucleotides line up with TRBD2. The specimen comprised PBMCs, sampled 100 days after allogeneic stem cell transplant. This TCR came from a female patient in her thirties or forties who had an allogeneic stem cell transplant from a related donor, so T cells may come from the graft donor. Some clones in this sample may be carry-over from other donors' samples. The CDR3 bases are TGTGCCAGCAGCCAAGGAAGTCTAGCGGGATGGTCAGATACGCAGTATTTT. Translating gives CASSQGSLAGWSDTQYF.